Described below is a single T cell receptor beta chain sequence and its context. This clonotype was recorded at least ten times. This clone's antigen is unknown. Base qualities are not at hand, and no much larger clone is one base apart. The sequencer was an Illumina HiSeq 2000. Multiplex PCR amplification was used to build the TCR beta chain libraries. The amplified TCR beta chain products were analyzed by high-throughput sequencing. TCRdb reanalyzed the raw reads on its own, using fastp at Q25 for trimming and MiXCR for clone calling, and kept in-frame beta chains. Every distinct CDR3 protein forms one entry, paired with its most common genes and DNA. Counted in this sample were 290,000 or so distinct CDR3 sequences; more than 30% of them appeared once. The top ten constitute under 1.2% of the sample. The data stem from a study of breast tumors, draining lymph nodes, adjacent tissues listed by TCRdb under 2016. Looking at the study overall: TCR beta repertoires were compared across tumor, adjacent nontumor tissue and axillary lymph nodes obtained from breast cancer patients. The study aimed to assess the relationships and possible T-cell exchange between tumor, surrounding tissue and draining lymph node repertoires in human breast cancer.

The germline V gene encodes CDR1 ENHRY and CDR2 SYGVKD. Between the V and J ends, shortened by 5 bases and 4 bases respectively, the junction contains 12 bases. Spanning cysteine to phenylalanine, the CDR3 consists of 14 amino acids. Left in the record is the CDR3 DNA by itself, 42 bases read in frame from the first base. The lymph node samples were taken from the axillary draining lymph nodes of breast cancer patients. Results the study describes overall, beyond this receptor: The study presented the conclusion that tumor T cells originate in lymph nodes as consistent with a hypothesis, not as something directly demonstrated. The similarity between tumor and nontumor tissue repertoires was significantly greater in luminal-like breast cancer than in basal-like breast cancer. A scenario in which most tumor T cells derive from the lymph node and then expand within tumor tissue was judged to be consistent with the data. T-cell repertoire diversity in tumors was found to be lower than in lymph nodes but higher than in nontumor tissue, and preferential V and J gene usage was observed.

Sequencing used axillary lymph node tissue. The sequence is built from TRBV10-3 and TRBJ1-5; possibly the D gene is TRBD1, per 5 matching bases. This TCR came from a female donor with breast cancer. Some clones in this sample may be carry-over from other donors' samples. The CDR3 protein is CAISRAGFNQPQHF. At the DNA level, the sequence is TGTGCCATCAGTAGGGCAGGGTTTAATCAGCCCCAGCATTTT.